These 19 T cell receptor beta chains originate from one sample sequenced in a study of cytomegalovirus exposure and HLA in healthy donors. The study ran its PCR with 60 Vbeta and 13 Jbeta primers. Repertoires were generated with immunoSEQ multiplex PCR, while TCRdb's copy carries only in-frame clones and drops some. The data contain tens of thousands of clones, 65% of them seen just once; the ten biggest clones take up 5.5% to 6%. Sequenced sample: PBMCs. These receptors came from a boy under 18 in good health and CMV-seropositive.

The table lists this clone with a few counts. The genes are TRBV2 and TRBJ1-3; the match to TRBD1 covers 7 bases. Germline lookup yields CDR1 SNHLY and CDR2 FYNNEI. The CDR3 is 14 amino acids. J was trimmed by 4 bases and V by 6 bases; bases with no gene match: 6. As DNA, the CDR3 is TGTGCCAGCAGCAAACAGGGGAGAGGAAACACCATATATTTT. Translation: CASSKQGRGNTIYF.

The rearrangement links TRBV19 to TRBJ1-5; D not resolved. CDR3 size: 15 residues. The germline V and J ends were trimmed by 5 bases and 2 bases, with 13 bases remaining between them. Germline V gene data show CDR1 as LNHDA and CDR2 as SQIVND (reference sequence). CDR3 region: CASSPPIRGNQPQHF. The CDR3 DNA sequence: TGTGCCAGTAGTCCTCCGATCCGGGGCAATCAGCCCCAGCATTTT.

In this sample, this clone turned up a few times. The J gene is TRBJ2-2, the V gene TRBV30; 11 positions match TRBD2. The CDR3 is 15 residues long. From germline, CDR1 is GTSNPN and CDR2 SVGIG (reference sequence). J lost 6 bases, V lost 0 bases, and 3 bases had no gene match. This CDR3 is CAWSVLAGGAGELFF. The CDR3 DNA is TGTGCCTGGAGTGTCCTAGCGGGGGGCGCCGGGGAGCTGTTTTTT.

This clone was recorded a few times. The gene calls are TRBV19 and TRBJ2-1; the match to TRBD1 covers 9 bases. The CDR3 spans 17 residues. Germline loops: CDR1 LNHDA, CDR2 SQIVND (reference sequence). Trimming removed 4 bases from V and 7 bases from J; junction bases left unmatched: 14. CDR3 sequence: CASSTLNRGQFLNEQFF. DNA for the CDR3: TGTGCCAGTAGTACGCTAAACAGGGGGCAATTTCTTAATGAGCAGTTCTTC. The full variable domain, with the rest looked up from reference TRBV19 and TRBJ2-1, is DGGITQSPKYLFRKEGQNVTLSCEQNLNHDAMYWYRQDPGQGLRLIYYSQIVNDFQKGDIAEGYSVSREKKESFPLTVTSAQKNPTAFYLCASSTLNRGQFLNEQFFGPGTRLTVL.

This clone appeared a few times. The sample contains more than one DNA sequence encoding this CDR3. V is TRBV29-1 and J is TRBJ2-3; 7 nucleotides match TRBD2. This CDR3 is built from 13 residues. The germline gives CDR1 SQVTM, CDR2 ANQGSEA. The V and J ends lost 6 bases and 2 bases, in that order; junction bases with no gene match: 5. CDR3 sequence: CSVSGDFTDTQYF. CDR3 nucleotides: TGCAGCGTGAGCGGGGACTTCACAGATACGCAGTATTTT.

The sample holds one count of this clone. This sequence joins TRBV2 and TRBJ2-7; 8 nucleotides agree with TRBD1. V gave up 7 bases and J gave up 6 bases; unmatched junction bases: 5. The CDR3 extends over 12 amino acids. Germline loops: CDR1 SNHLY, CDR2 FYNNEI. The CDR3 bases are TGTGCCAGCATGCGGACAGGGTCCGAGCAGTACTTC. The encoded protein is CASMRTGSEQYF.

For the CDR3, the DNA is TGTGCCAGCAGTCTATATGCAGGGGTGGACGGCTACACCTTC. Its protein product is CASSLYAGVDGYTF. This chain connects TRBV28 to TRBJ1-2, with D possibly matching TRBD1 (6 bases). V lost 5 bases to trimming and J lost 8 bases, with 18 bases between them. There are 14 residues in the CDR3. In germline, CDR1 is MDHEN, CDR2 SYDVKM.

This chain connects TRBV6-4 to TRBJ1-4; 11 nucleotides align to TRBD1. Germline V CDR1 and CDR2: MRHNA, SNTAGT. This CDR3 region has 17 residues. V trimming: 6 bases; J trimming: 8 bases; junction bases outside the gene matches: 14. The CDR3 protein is CASSAIKTGTGGEKLFF. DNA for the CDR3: TGTGCCAGCAGCGCGATAAAGACCGGGACAGGGGGGGAAAAACTGTTTTTT.

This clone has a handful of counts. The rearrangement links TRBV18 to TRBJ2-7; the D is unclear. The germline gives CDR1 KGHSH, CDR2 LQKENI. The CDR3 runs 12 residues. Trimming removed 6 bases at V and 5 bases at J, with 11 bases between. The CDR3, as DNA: TGTGCCAGCTCCCCCTCAAGCGACGAGCAGTACTTC. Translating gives CASSPSSDEQYF.

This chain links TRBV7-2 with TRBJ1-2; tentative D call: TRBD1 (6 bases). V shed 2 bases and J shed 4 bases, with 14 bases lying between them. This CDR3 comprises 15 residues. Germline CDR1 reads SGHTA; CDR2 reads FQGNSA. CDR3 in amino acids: CASSLSPGVAYGYTF. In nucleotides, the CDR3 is TGTGCCAGCAGCTTATCCCCAGGGGTTGCCTATGGCTACACCTTC.

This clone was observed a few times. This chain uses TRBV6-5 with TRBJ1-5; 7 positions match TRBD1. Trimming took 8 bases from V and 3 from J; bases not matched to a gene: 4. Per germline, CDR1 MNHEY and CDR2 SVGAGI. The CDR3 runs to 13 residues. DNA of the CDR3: TGTGCCAGCTCGAGGGGGCCCAATCAGCCCCAGCATTTT. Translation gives CASSRGPNQPQHF.

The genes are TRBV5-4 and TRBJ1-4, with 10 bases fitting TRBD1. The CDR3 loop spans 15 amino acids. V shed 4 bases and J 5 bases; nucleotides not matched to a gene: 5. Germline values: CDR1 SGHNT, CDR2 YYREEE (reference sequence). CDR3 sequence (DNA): TGTGCCAGCAGCCAAAGACAGGGGGCCAATGAAAAACTGTTTTTT. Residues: CASSQRQGANEKLFF.

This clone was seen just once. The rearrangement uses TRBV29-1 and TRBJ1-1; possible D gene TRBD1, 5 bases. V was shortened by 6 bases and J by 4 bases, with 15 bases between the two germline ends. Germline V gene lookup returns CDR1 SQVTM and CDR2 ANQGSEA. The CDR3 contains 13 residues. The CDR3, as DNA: TGCAGCGTGACCAGGGTAGGGATCACTGAAGCTTTCTTT. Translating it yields CSVTRVGITEAFF.

CDR3 nucleotides: TGCGCCAGCAGGGGAACAGGGGGCCTAAATGAAAAACTGTTTTTT. Translated, it gives CASRGTGGLNEKLFF. The chain is built from TRBV5-1 and TRBJ1-4; TRBD1 agrees at 9 bases. This CDR3 contains 15 residues. The V gene's germline CDR1 is SGHRS and CDR2 YFSETQ. J lost 5 bases, V lost 5 bases, and 7 bases had no gene match.

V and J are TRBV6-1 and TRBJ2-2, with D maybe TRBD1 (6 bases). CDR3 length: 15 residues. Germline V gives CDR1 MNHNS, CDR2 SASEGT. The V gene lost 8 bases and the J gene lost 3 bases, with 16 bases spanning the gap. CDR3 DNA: TGTGCCAGCCTGAAGGCAGGGGTTTACACCGGGGAGCTGTTTTTT. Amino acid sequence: CASLKAGVYTGELFF.

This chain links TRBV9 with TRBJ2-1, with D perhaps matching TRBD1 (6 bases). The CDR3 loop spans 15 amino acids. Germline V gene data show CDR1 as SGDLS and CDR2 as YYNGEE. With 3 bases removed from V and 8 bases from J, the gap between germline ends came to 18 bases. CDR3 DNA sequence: TGTGCCAGCAGCGCGGACAGCCTCCCACGGGATGAGCAGTTCTTC. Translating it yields CASSADSLPRDEQFF.

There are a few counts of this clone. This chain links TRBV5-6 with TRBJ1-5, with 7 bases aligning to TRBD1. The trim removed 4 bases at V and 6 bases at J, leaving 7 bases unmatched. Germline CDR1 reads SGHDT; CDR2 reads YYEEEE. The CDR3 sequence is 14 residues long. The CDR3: CASSLNRGRQPQHF. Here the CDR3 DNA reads TGTGCCAGCAGCCTAAACAGGGGTCGTCAGCCCCAGCATTTT.

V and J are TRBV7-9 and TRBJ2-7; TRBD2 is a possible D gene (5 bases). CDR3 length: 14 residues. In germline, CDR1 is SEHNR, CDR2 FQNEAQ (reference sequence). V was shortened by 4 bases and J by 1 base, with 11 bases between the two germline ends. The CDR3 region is CASSSHGLSYEQYF. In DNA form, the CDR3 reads TGTGCCAGCAGCTCCCACGGACTTTCCTACGAGCAGTACTTC.

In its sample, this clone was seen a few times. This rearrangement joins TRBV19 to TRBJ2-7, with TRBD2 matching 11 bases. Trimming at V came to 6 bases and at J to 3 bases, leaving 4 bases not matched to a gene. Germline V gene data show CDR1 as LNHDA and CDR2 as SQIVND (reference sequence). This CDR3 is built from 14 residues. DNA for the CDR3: TGTGCCAGTAGCTTAACTAGCGGGGGCTACGAGCAGTACTTC. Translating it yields CASSLTSGGYEQYF.